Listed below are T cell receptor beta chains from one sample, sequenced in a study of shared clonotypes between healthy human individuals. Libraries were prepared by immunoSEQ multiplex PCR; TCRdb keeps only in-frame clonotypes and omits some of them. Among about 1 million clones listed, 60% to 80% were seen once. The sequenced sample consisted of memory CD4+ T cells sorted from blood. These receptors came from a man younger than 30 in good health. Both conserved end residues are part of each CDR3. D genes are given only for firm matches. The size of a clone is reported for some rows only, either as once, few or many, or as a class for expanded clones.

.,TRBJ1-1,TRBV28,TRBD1,CASGLPQGANAFF,TGTGCCAGCGGCTTACCACAGGGGGCTAACGCTTTCTTT
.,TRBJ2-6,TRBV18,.,CASSPTVPGSTGANVLTF,TGTGCCAGCTCACCGACGGTACCGGGGTCGACTGGGGCCAACGTCCTGACTTTC
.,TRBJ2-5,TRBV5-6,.,CASSLGPMAEQETQYF,TGTGCCAGCAGCTTGGGACCCATGGCGGAGCAAGAGACCCAGTACTTC
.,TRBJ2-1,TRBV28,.,CASRPYRPGKDNEQFF,TGTGCCAGCAGACCTTATCGGCCGGGAAAGGACAATGAGCAGTTCTTC
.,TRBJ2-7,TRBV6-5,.,CASSYSGSWYEQYF,TGTGCCAGCAGTTACTCGGGTAGTTGGTACGAGCAGTACTTC
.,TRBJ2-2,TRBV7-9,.,CASSLIGRLNTGELFF,TGTGCCAGCAGCTTAATTGGGCGACTTAACACCGGGGAGCTGTTTTTT
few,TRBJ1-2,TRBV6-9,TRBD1,CASSSPRDRGNYGYTF,TGTGCCAGCAGCAGTCCCCGGGACAGGGGTAACTATGGCTACACCTTC
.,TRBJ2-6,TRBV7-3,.,CASSTIIRLQSRANVLTF,TGTGCCAGCAGCACTATAATACGCTTACAAAGTCGGGCCAACGTCCTGACTTTC
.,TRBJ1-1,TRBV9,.,CASSVGGGGVQNTEAFF,TGTGCCAGCAGCGTAGGGGGAGGAGGAGTTCAGAACACTGAAGCTTTCTTT
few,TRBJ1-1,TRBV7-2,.,CASSLIQGNTEAFF,TGTGCCAGCAGCTTAATCCAGGGGAACACTGAAGCTTTCTTT
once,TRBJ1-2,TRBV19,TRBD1,CASSRTGGAGGYTF,TGTGCCAGTAGTAGGACAGGGGGCGCGGGTGGCTACACCTTC
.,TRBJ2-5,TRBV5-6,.,CASSLGYRGAQETQYF,TGTGCCAGCAGCTTGGGGTATCGAGGGGCCCAAGAGACCCAGTACTTC